Presented here are 27 T cell receptor beta chains from one specimen sequenced in a study of T-cell reconstitution after alpha-beta-depleted transplantation in children. Preparation of the TCRbeta library was carried out with unique molecular identifiers. TCRdb re-analysed the PCR reads in MiXCR, keeping a single row per CDR3 protein. The table shows some 260,000 distinct CDR3 sequences, with under 30% occurring only once. The sample was PBMCs, mostly from graft donor cells, taken 360 days after TCRalphabeta/CD19-depleted stem cell transplant. All receptors derive from a female patient aged 2-15 years who had a stem cell transplant for congenital amegakaryocytic thrombocytopenia, so the T cells may come from the graft donor.

This rearrangement joins TRBV15 to TRBJ2-7; 7 bases are shared with TRBD2. V dropped 2 bases and J dropped 2; count of bases not matched to a gene: 0. Germline V CDR1 and CDR2: LNHNV, YYDKDF (reference sequence). The CDR3 is made up of 13 amino acids. The CDR3 nucleotides read TGTGCCACCAGCAGACTAGCGGCCTACGAGCAGTACTTC. This codes for CATSRLAAYEQYF.

This clonotype showed up many times. The rearrangement links TRBV28 to TRBJ1-1; D perhaps matches TRBD1 (5 bases). Germline CDR1 is MDHEN and CDR2 is SYDVKM. The CDR3 covers 15 residues. Trimming pared 3 bases from V and 4 bases from J, leaving 15 bases between. The CDR3 region has the DNA TGTGCCAGCAGTTTGGGTCTGGGGGGAGGCACTGAAGCTTTCTTT. It translates to CASSLGLGGGTEAFF.

The chain joins TRBV12-3 or TRBV12-4 to TRBJ2-7; weak D call: TRBD1 (6 bases). V was trimmed by 6 bases and J by 2 bases, leaving 11 bases between them. The CDR3 extends over 13 amino acids. The CDR3 sequence: CASSTGQPYEQYF. Here the CDR3 DNA reads TGTGCCAGCAGCACAGGACAGCCCTACGAGCAGTACTTC.

The chain links TRBV28 to TRBJ2-3; either TRBD1 or TRBD2 may fit D (6 bases each). CDR1 and CDR2 (germline): MDHEN, SYDVKM. V was pared by 6 bases and J by 5 bases, with 21 bases between. The CDR3 extends over 16 amino acids. The CDR3 spells CASRYPKPGAEDTQYF. The CDR3 DNA is TGTGCCAGCAGATACCCCAAGCCGGGGGCGGAAGATACGCAGTATTTT.

The genes are TRBV10-1 and TRBJ2-3, with 8 bases that match TRBD2. Germline V lookup: CDR1 WNHNN, CDR2 SYGVQD (reference sequence). The CDR3 covers 14 residues. Unmatched junction bases numbered 7, after V lost 10 bases and J lost 1 base. This CDR3 is CATRAGVGTDTQYF. The CDR3 DNA sequence: TGCGCCACGAGAGCGGGGGTAGGCACAGATACGCAGTATTTT.

This clonotype was seen more than once but under ten times. The genes are TRBV5-1 and TRBJ2-6; D is unclear. The length of the CDR3 is 15 residues. Trimming pared 5 bases from V and 0 bases from J, leaving 9 bases between. From germline, CDR1 is SGHRS and CDR2 YFSETQ. The CDR3 sequence: CASRLPSSGANVLTF. The DNA of the CDR3 is TGCGCCAGCAGACTTCCGAGCTCTGGGGCCAACGTCCTGACTTTC. The whole variable domain, remainder taken from reference TRBV5-1 and TRBJ2-6, is KAGVTQTPRYLIKTRGQQVTLSCSPISGHRSVSWYQQTPGQGLQFLFEYFSETQRNKGNFPGRFSGRQFSNSRSEMNVSTLELGDSALYLCASRLPSSGANVLTFGAGSRLTVL.

This chain connects TRBV20-1 to TRBJ2-7; tentative D call: TRBD2 (6 bases). Germline assignment: CDR1 DFQATT and CDR2 SNEGSKA (reference sequence). The CDR3 is made up of 17 amino acids. V lost 0 bases and J 2 bases, leaving 20 bases between the germline ends. For the CDR3, the DNA is TGCAGTGCTAGAGATACTTCCCGGGACTTACAGGCCTACGAGCAGTACTTC. Its translation: CSARDTSRDLQAYEQYF.

As concerns this clonotype: One junction end does not reproduce the germline sequence, and a read error may be involved. The V and J genes are TRBV6-5 and TRBJ2-5, with 9 bases lining up with TRBD1. This CDR3 comprises 17 residues. Germline V gene data show CDR1 as MNHEY and CDR2 as SVGAGI. CDR3 sequence reads: CASSHSPGQGPRETQYF. The CDR3 coding sequence is TGTGCCAGCAGTCACTCACCGGGACAGGGCCCTAGGGAGACCCAGTACTTC.

This clonotype came up many times. This chain links TRBV29-1 with TRBJ1-4; 8 bases map to TRBD1. Germline CDR1 reads SQVTM; CDR2 reads ANQGSEA. With V trimmed by 7 bases and J by 8 bases, 9 bases remained unmatched. This CDR3 comprises 13 residues. In DNA, the CDR3 is TGCAGCGGGTGGACAGGGAGAGGCGAAAAACTGTTTTTT. Encoded protein: CSGWTGRGEKLFF.

The table lists this clonotype with a few counts. The V gene is TRBV3-1, the J gene TRBJ2-7; 9 positions match TRBD1. This CDR3 has 17 residues. V lost 0 bases to trimming and J lost 6 bases; unmatched junction nucleotides: 12. CDR1 and CDR2 from the germline V gene are LGHDT and YNNKEL (reference sequence). The CDR3: CASSQESRGQGSGEQYF. Written as DNA, the CDR3 is TGTGCCAGCAGCCAAGAGAGTCGAGGACAGGGGTCAGGCGAGCAGTACTTC.

The CDR3 nucleotides read TGTGCCAGCAGCCCGAGTAGCGGGGCAACCTACAATGAGCAGTTCTTC. It encodes CASSPSSGATYNEQFF. This chain connects TRBV7-2 to TRBJ2-1; 8 bases match TRBD2. The CDR3 spans 16 residues. V lost 5 bases, J lost 2 bases, and 8 bases stayed unmatched. Germline CDR1 reads SGHTA; CDR2 reads FQGNSA.

In this sample, this clonotype turned up a few times. The rearrangement joins TRBV29-1 to TRBJ2-3, with D possibly TRBD1 on 5 matching bases. The CDR3 covers 12 residues. V lost 3 bases, J lost 1 base, and 5 bases lay in between. Germline loops: CDR1 SQVTM, CDR2 ANQGSEA. The CDR3 here is CSVDRGTDTQYF. The CDR3 coding sequence is TGCAGCGTTGACAGGGGCACAGATACGCAGTATTTT.

The J gene is TRBJ2-1, the V gene TRBV14; TRBD1 matches 7 bases. V lost 4 bases to trimming and J lost 3 bases; unmatched junction nucleotides: 6. CDR3 length: 15 amino acids. Germline V gives CDR1 SGHDN, CDR2 FVKESK. CDR3: CASSLWTGYYNEQFF. The CDR3 nucleotides are TGTGCCAGCAGCCTATGGACAGGATACTACAATGAGCAGTTCTTC. Complete variable domain (other parts from reference TRBV14 and TRBJ2-1): EAGVTQFPSHSVIEKGQTVTLRCDPISGHDNLYWYRRVMGKEIKFLLHFVKESKQDESGMPNNRFLAERTGGTYSTLKVQPAELEDSGVYFCASSLWTGYYNEQFFGPGTRLTVL.

Only a few counts were recorded for this clonotype. The V call is TRBV20-1, the J call TRBJ1-4; D gene uncertain. Trimming removed 5 bases from V and 1 base from J, with 14 bases in between. CDR1 DFQATT and CDR2 SNEGSKA come from the germline V gene (reference sequence). The CDR3 loop spans 15 amino acids. CDR3 DNA: TGCAGTGCTGCCCCCGGGAGGGTAACTAATGAAAAACTGTTTTTT. This encodes CSAAPGRVTNEKLFF.

This sequence joins TRBV20-1 and TRBJ2-1; 9 nucleotides align to TRBD1. V was pared by 6 bases and J by 8 bases, with 14 bases of the junction left unmatched. The CDR3 runs 15 residues. CDR1 is DFQATT, CDR2 SNEGSKA, per germline (reference sequence). The CDR3 sequence: CSARTGAVHGDEQFF. CDR3 DNA: TGCAGTGCGAGGACAGGGGCAGTTCACGGCGATGAGCAGTTCTTC.

V usage is TRBV2 and J usage is TRBJ2-7, with 7 bases lining up with TRBD1. Germline CDR1 SNHLY, CDR2 FYNNEI. This CDR3 has 15 residues. Trimming took 6 bases from V and 4 from J; bases not matched to a gene: 12. CDR3 protein: CASSVLGQRRYEQYF. CDR3 DNA sequence: TGTGCCAGCAGCGTTTTGGGACAGCGAAGATACGAGCAGTACTTC.

The sample holds a few counts of this clonotype. The V call is TRBV24-1, the J call TRBJ2-3, with D perhaps being TRBD1 or TRBD2 (5 bases each). The V and J ends lost 7 bases and 1 base respectively, with 14 bases between them. The CDR3 totals 15 residues. Germline loops: CDR1 KGHDR, CDR2 SFDVKD. The CDR3 loop reads CATSPGRGRTDTQYF. CDR3 in DNA: TGTGCCACCAGCCCCGGCCGGGGACGCACAGATACGCAGTATTTT.

Of note for this clonotype: A read error may account for a junction end that differs from germline. V and J are TRBV7-9 and TRBJ1-1; perhaps TRBD1 as D (5 bases). The CDR3 loop spans 17 amino acids. The V gene's germline CDR1 is SEHNR and CDR2 FQNEAQ (reference sequence). The CDR3 sequence: CAISSSRDQRGFSEAFF. DNA of the CDR3: TGTGCCATCAGCTCCTCTCGGGACCAAAGAGGATTCTCCGAAGCTTTCTTT.

V is TRBV6-4 and J is TRBJ1-4; 8 nucleotides match TRBD1. The CDR3 contains 17 residues. Unmatched junction bases numbered 12, after V lost 0 bases and J lost 9 bases. CDR1 MRHNA and CDR2 SNTAGT come from the germline V gene. CDR3 sequence (DNA): TGTGCCAGCAGTGACTCGTGGCGGCGGGACAGGTTTAAAAAACTGTTTTTT. This gives the protein CASSDSWRRDRFKKLFF.

This clonotype was seen more than once but under ten times. The chain joins TRBV20-1 to TRBJ2-3; 13 nucleotides agree with TRBD2. V lost 6 bases and J lost 4; bases outside the gene matches: 4. Germline V gene sequence: CDR1 DFQATT, CDR2 SNEGSKA (reference sequence). The CDR3 totals 14 residues. CDR3 sequence: CSAQLAGGPDTQYF. The DNA of the CDR3 is TGCAGTGCCCAACTAGCGGGAGGGCCAGATACGCAGTATTTT.

The V call is TRBV7-2, the J call TRBJ2-1, with no clear D. The CDR3 totals 14 residues. Germline CDR1 and CDR2: SGHTA and FQGNSA. Trimming removed 1 base from V and 4 bases from J, with 8 bases in between. The CDR3 sequence is CASSLGRWYNEQFF. The CDR3 DNA sequence: TGTGCCAGCAGCTTAGGAAGGTGGTACAATGAGCAGTTCTTC.

This clonotype was observed a few times. The chain recombines TRBV7-9 with TRBJ2-1; D possibly corresponds to TRBD1 (5 bases). This CDR3 comprises 15 residues. Trimming stripped 7 bases from V and 3 bases from J, with 16 bases between. Germline V gene data show CDR1 as SEHNR and CDR2 as FQNEAQ (reference sequence). In nucleotides, the CDR3 is TGTGCCAGCACCCCCCAGGGTTCGCGCTACAATGAGCAGTTCTTC. It encodes CASTPQGSRYNEQFF.

A few counts support this clonotype. The J gene is TRBJ2-1, the V gene TRBV4-1; D is ambiguous. V gave up 3 bases and J gave up 6 bases, with 9 bases separating them. The germline V gene has CDR1 MGHRA and CDR2 YSYEKL. CDR3 length equals 13 residues. The CDR3 DNA reads TGCGCCAGCAGCCACGCCTACATCAATGAGCAGTTCTTC. This codes for CASSHAYINEQFF.

This clonotype was detected a few times. Since a much larger clone is just one base distant, this may be a read error. This chain links TRBV3-1 with TRBJ2-7, with D unresolved. Trimming stripped 0 bases from V and 6 bases from J, with 3 bases between. This CDR3 region has 11 residues. Per germline, CDR1 LGHDT and CDR2 YNNKEL (reference sequence). The CDR3 protein is CASSQDGEQYF. In DNA, the CDR3 is TGTGCCAGCAGCCAAGATGGCGAGCAGTACTTC.

The chain couples TRBV20-1 to TRBJ2-7, with 8 nucleotides matching TRBD2. This CDR3 is 14 amino acids long. Germline V lookup: CDR1 DFQATT, CDR2 SNEGSKA (reference sequence). The V and J ends lost 3 bases and 2 bases, in that order; junction bases with no gene match: 6. The DNA for the CDR3 is TGCAGTGCTAGTAGCGGGGTAACCCCCTACGAGCAGTACTTC. The encoded protein is CSASSGVTPYEQYF.

In its sample, this clonotype was seen a few times. The genes are TRBV11-3 and TRBJ1-6; D gene ambiguous. Germline V gene lookup returns CDR1 SGHNT and CDR2 YENEEA. The V end was cut by 5 bases, the J end by 5 bases, with 7 bases between. CDR3 length: 13 amino acids. The CDR3 DNA is TGTGCCAGCAGCCGGTCGAATAATTCACCCCTCCACTTT. It specifies CASSRSNNSPLHF.

The CDR3 here is CASSLDRAQSYNEQFF. The CDR3 DNA follows: TGTGCCAGCAGCTTAGACAGGGCTCAGTCCTACAATGAGCAGTTCTTC. The chain links TRBV11-2 to TRBJ2-1; D is perhaps TRBD1 (5 bases). This CDR3 is built from 16 residues. Germline CDR1 reads SGHAT; CDR2 reads FQNNGV. V dropped 0 bases and J dropped 1 base, with 10 bases sitting between them.